Each of the 16 T cell receptor beta chains below was sequenced from the same sample in a study of T cell changes during pregnancy in multiple sclerosis. Clones were sequenced by immunoSEQ multiplex PCR, and TCRdb holds only the in-frame ones, with some missing. The sample has 65,000 to 70,000 clones; more than 90% are singletons. Sequenced here: peripheral blood, sampled in the first trimester of pregnancy. Source of these receptors: a female donor with multiple sclerosis, enrolled in a pregnancy study.

The rearrangement links TRBV5-1 to TRBJ1-2; D uncertain. With 6 bases removed from V and 2 bases from J, the gap between germline ends came to 11 bases. Germline-derived CDR1 and CDR2 are SGHRS and YFSETQ. CDR3 size: 13 residues. The CDR3 DNA reads TGCGCCAGCACCGACATGAGCAACTATGGCTACACCTTC. Translation gives CASTDMSNYGYTF.

The chain is built from TRBV7-3 and TRBJ2-3; 9 bases are shared with TRBD2. The CDR3 is 15 amino acids. V gave up 2 bases and J gave up 5 bases; unmatched junction bases: 5. Germline V CDR1 and CDR2: SGHTA, FQGTGA. The CDR3 DNA reads TGTGCCAGCAGCTTATTAGCGGGAGAGGTAGATACGCAGTATTTT. This encodes CASSLLAGEVDTQYF.

The chain has TRBV7-2 and TRBJ2-7; D gene ambiguous. V lost 1 base and J lost 0, with 10 bases in between. CDR1 SGHTA and CDR2 FQGNSA come from the germline V gene. The CDR3 totals 15 residues. CDR3 in DNA: TGTGCCAGCAGCTTAGGTGAGCCCCCCTCCTACGAGCAGTACTTC. This encodes CASSLGEPPSYEQYF.

The chain employs TRBV6-1 and TRBJ2-7; tentatively, D is TRBD1 (5 bases). The V gene's germline CDR1 is MNHNS and CDR2 SASEGT. The CDR3 consists of 14 residues. Trimming stripped 2 bases from V and 3 bases from J, with 11 bases between. CDR3 residues: CASSEFAGIYEQYF. In DNA form, the CDR3 reads TGTGCCAGCAGTGAATTTGCAGGGATCTACGAGCAGTACTTC.

The chain has TRBV5-1 and TRBJ1-3; 7 bases map to TRBD1. The germline CDR1 and CDR2 sequences are SGHRS and YFSETQ. The CDR3 totals 20 residues. With 1 base clipped from V and 2 bases from J, the junction kept 18 bases outside the gene matches. CDR3 sequence: CASSLTHRGEFSIAGNTIYF. In DNA, the CDR3 is TGCGCCAGCAGCTTGACACACAGGGGAGAGTTCTCGATAGCTGGAAACACCATATATTTT.

The chain links TRBV7-2 to TRBJ1-2, with unresolved D. The CDR3 length is 15 residues. Trimming took 7 bases from V and 3 from J, leaving 18 bases between them. The V gene's germline CDR1 is SGHTA and CDR2 FQGNSA. The CDR3 is CASTPGQAAYYGYTF. DNA of the CDR3: TGTGCCAGCACCCCCGGCCAGGCAGCCTACTATGGCTACACCTTC.

The CDR3 nucleotides are TGCAGCGTTGAAGGTCCGGGGACAGGGGTTTACGAGCAGTACTTC. Translated: CSVEGPGTGVYEQYF. The rearrangement uses TRBV29-1 and TRBJ2-7; 10 positions agree with TRBD1. CDR3 length: 15 amino acids. Germline-derived CDR1 and CDR2 are SQVTM and ANQGSEA. The ends lost 1 base at V and 4 bases at J; junction bases unmatched: 7.

The V and J genes are TRBV27 and TRBJ1-1; 8 nucleotides align to TRBD1. This CDR3 spans 14 amino acids. Trimming at V came to 5 bases and at J to 7 bases, leaving 9 bases not matched to a gene. Germline CDR1 MNHEY, CDR2 SMNVEV (reference sequence). This CDR3 is CASSRTGRDGEAFF. DNA for the CDR3: TGTGCCAGCAGTCGGACAGGGCGAGATGGTGAAGCTTTCTTT.

This chain links TRBV7-6 with TRBJ1-5; unclear D gene. CDR1 is SGHVS and CDR2 is FNYEAQ in the germline V gene. The length of the CDR3 is 17 residues. Trimming pared 5 bases from V and 3 bases from J, leaving 20 bases between. The CDR3 DNA is TGTGCCAGCAGCCCAAAGTCTGGTCGCAGGTACAATCAGCCCCAGCATTTT. This codes for CASSPKSGRRYNQPQHF.

DNA of the CDR3: TGCGCCAGCAGCCAAGGGCCGGGACAGGGCTACTCTGGGGCCAACGTCCTGACTTTC. Translated: CASSQGPGQGYSGANVLTF. The chain combines TRBV4-1 with TRBJ2-6; TRBD1 matches 9 bases. CDR1 is MGHRA and CDR2 is YSYEKL in the germline V gene. V dropped 1 base and J dropped 0; count of bases not matched to a gene: 7. There are 19 residues in the CDR3.

The V and J genes are TRBV6-1 and TRBJ2-3; 8 bases agree with TRBD2. CDR3 length: 13 residues. V gave up 8 bases and J gave up 2 bases; unmatched junction bases: 3. Germline V gene lookup returns CDR1 MNHNS and CDR2 SASEGT. CDR3 coding DNA: TGTGCCAGCCGGGGGGGGGTCACAGATACGCAGTATTTT. Amino acids: CASRGGVTDTQYF.

V usage is TRBV30 and J usage is TRBJ2-1; 7 positions match TRBD2. This CDR3 contains 15 residues. V shed 2 bases and J 3 bases; nucleotides not matched to a gene: 7. Germline values: CDR1 GTSNPN, CDR2 SVGIG (reference sequence). The chain's CDR3 is CAWSIPAGIYNEQFF. CDR3 sequence (DNA): TGTGCCTGGAGTATACCAGCGGGGATCTACAATGAGCAGTTCTTC.

The chain has TRBV6-6 and TRBJ2-1; perhaps TRBD1 as D (5 bases). Trimming removed 5 bases at V and 3 bases at J, with 17 bases between. Germline V gene lookup returns CDR1 MNHNY and CDR2 SVGAGI (reference sequence). The CDR3 spans 16 residues. CDR3 DNA sequence: TGTGCCAGCAGTCAACGGATACACCAGGGCTACAATGAGCAGTTCTTC. Its protein product is CASSQRIHQGYNEQFF.

The rearrangement joins TRBV9 to TRBJ2-1; 7 bases map to TRBD2. The junction had 7 bases not matched to a gene; V was cut back by 0 bases and J by 7 bases. Germline CDR1 and CDR2: SGDLS and YYNGEE. There are 15 residues in the CDR3. This CDR3 reads CASSVGGGGGNEQFF. In DNA, the CDR3 is TGTGCCAGCAGCGTAGGGGGCGGGGGTGGAAATGAGCAGTTCTTC.

The CDR3 loop reads CASSRTGLADTQYF. As DNA, the CDR3 is TGCGCCAGCAGCCGCACAGGGCTCGCAGATACGCAGTATTTT. The chain carries TRBV5-1 and TRBJ2-3, with D possibly TRBD1 on 6 matching bases. Trimming removed 4 bases from V and 4 bases from J, with 13 bases in between. The V gene's germline CDR1 is SGHRS and CDR2 YFSETQ. The CDR3 is 14 amino acids.

The chain has TRBV2 and TRBJ1-2; D is perhaps TRBD1 (6 bases). Trimming shortened V by 0 bases and J by 8 bases, and 19 bases separated the two germline ends. This CDR3 comprises 16 residues. Germline CDR1 is SNHLY and CDR2 is FYNNEI. The CDR3 reads CASSEALGGGGYGYTF. The CDR3 DNA follows: TGTGCCAGCAGTGAAGCGCTTGGGGGCGGGGGTTACGGCTACACCTTC.